Each of the 16 T cell receptor beta chains below was sequenced from the same sample in a study of cytomegalovirus exposure and HLA in healthy donors. Amplification used 60 Vbeta primers and 13 Jbeta primers. Using immunoSEQ multiplex PCR, the repertoire was profiled, and TCRdb retains in-frame clones only, with some absent. The sample consists of approximately 140,000 clones, just under 85% of them appearing once. The specimen sequenced was PBMCs. These receptor sequences come from a boy aged 2-9 years in good health and CMV-seronegative.

The chain uses TRBV5-1 and TRBJ2-1, with a weak D call TRBD1 (6 bases). V was trimmed by 8 bases and J by 6 bases, leaving 9 bases between them. This CDR3 has 11 residues. Per the germline V gene, CDR1 is SGHRS and CDR2 is YFSETQ. The CDR3 region is CASLQGNEQFF. The CDR3 DNA follows: TGCGCCAGTCTACAGGGCAATGAGCAGTTCTTC.

The V and J genes are TRBV7-2 and TRBJ2-7, with TRBD1 matching over 9 bases. The CDR3 is 15 amino acids. The V and J ends lost 4 bases and 7 bases, in that order; junction bases with no gene match: 11. Germline V gene data show CDR1 as SGHTA and CDR2 as FQGNSA. The CDR3 DNA reads TGTGCCAGCAGCTACCGACCACAGGGGGCGGAAGAGCAGTACTTC. It specifies CASSYRPQGAEEQYF.

As to this clone: A read error may account for a junction end that differs from germline. This chain's CDR3 is CATPRGAVF. The CDR3 bases are TGTGCCACCCCTCGGGGAGCTGTTTTT. The chain joins TRBV3-1 (or the pseudogene TRBV3-2) to TRBJ2-2; possibly TRBD2 for D (5 bases). Germline CDR1 reads LGHDT; CDR2 reads YNNKEL (reference sequence). This CDR3 has 9 residues.

The chain has TRBV28 and TRBJ1-1; the match to TRBD1 covers 9 bases. CDR1 MDHEN and CDR2 SYDVKM come from the germline V gene. The trim removed 5 bases at V and 4 bases at J, leaving 5 bases unmatched. CDR3 length: 14 residues. The CDR3 bases are TGTGCCAGCAGTCGGGACAGGGTTGGCACTGAAGCTTTCTTT. Translating it yields CASSRDRVGTEAFF.

J is TRBJ2-5 and V is TRBV2, with 7 positions matching TRBD1. There are 11 residues in the CDR3. The germline V gene has CDR1 SNHLY and CDR2 FYNNEI. J was trimmed by 6 bases and V by 9 bases; bases with no gene match: 4. Here the CDR3 reads CASHRGKTQYF. The CDR3 bases are TGTGCCAGTCACAGGGGCAAGACCCAGTACTTC.

V gene TRBV2 combines with J gene TRBJ1-6, with a tentative D call TRBD1 (5 bases). The CDR3 length is 12 residues. V was cut by 9 bases and J by 9 bases, with 12 bases left in between. Germline V gives CDR1 SNHLY, CDR2 FYNNEI. CDR3 DNA sequence: TGTGCCAGGGGGCGGAGGGGTTCACCCCTCCACTTT. Translation: CARGRRGSPLHF.

The V and J genes are TRBV27 and TRBJ1-1; 7 bases match TRBD1. V was pared by 4 bases and J by 4 bases, with 0 bases of the junction left unmatched. CDR3 size: 12 residues. Germline V gene data show CDR1 as MNHEY and CDR2 as SMNVEV (reference sequence). CDR3 DNA sequence: TGTGCCAGCAGTTCAGGGGGCACTGAAGCTTTCTTT. It encodes CASSSGGTEAFF.

The chain joins TRBV27 to TRBJ2-1; 10 bases fit TRBD1. Trimming at V came to 8 bases and at J to 7 bases, leaving 8 bases not matched to a gene. Per germline, CDR1 MNHEY and CDR2 SMNVEV (reference sequence). The CDR3 is 14 residues long. CDR3 amino acids: CASSTGGQGNEQFF. The CDR3 DNA sequence: TGTGCCAGCTCGACAGGGGGCCAAGGAAATGAGCAGTTCTTC.

The rearrangement uses TRBV2 and TRBJ1-2; D possibly corresponds to TRBD1 (5 bases). V dropped 10 bases and J dropped 4 bases, with 16 bases sitting between them. This CDR3 comprises 13 residues. Germline V gives CDR1 SNHLY, CDR2 FYNNEI. The CDR3 sequence: CATEGVQIYGYTF. DNA of the CDR3: TGTGCCACCGAAGGGGTACAGATCTATGGCTACACCTTC.

CDR3 residues: CASSLTSGSPGELFF. The CDR3, as DNA: TGTGCCAGCAGTTTAACTAGCGGGAGCCCCGGGGAGCTGTTTTTT. J is TRBJ2-2 and V is TRBV27; TRBD2 aligns across 11 bases. Looked up from germline, CDR1 is MNHEY and CDR2 is SMNVEV (reference sequence). The CDR3 covers 15 residues. With 2 bases clipped from V and 6 bases from J, the junction kept 2 bases outside the gene matches.

The chain employs TRBV11-2 and TRBJ1-1; 7 nucleotides match TRBD1. CDR1 SGHAT and CDR2 FQNNGV come from the germline V gene. The CDR3 has 14 residues. V gave up 5 bases and J gave up 5 bases; unmatched junction bases: 8. CDR3 amino acids: CASSPQGEATEAFF. In DNA form, the CDR3 reads TGTGCCAGCAGCCCCCAGGGGGAGGCGACTGAAGCTTTCTTT.

The chain combines TRBV27 with TRBJ2-1; D not resolved. The CDR3 has 12 amino acids. V lost 4 bases to trimming and J lost 9 bases, with 10 bases between them. Looked up from germline, CDR1 is MNHEY and CDR2 is SMNVEV (reference sequence). The CDR3 DNA reads as TGTGCCAGCAGTTCCTCAGGTGGTGAGCAGTTCTTC. This sequence encodes CASSSSGGEQFF.

Comments on this clone: The junction and the germline gene differ at one end; a read error may be behind it. The V call is TRBV23-1, the J call TRBJ2-5, with 7 positions matching TRBD2. TRBV23-1 is an open reading frame whose function is uncertain. The CDR3 extends over 14 amino acids. The CDR3 DNA sequence: TGCGCCAGCAGTCGCGGGAGCCCACAAGAGGCCCAGTACTTC. Translating gives CASSRGSPQEAQYF.

The sample holds one count of this clone. The chain carries TRBV6-1 and TRBJ1-6; no clear D gene. The CDR3 sequence is 15 residues long. Trimming pared 4 bases from V and 10 bases from J, leaving 17 bases between. Per germline, CDR1 MNHNS and CDR2 SASEGT. In DNA form, the CDR3 reads TGTGCCAGCAGTGTCGCTCCGGGTAAGGTGTCACCCCTCCACTTT. Protein sequence: CASSVAPGKVSPLHF.

This chain's CDR3 is CASSPTGGWETQYF. CDR3 bases: TGTGCCAGCAGCCCGACAGGGGGCTGGGAGACCCAGTACTTC. The rearrangement joins TRBV7-6 to TRBJ2-5; 10 bases line up with TRBD1. The CDR3 has 14 amino acids. The J segment lost 5 bases and the V segment lost 5 bases, leaving 5 bases of the junction unmatched. CDR1 is SGHVS and CDR2 is FNYEAQ in the germline V gene. The variable domain in full, with the rest retrieved from reference TRBV7-6 and TRBJ2-5, is GAGVSQSPRYKVTKRGQDVALRCDPISGHVSLYWYRQALGQGPEFLTYFNYEAQQDKSGLPNDRFSAERPEGSISTLTIQRTEQRDSAMYRCASSPTGGWETQYFGPGTRLLVL.

V gene TRBV6-4 combines with J gene TRBJ1-6; 8 positions agree with TRBD1. The ends lost 2 bases at V and 9 bases at J; junction bases unmatched: 3. Per germline, CDR1 MRHNA and CDR2 SNTAGT. The CDR3 extends over 14 amino acids. The CDR3 protein is CASSDGQGSSPLHF. CDR3 nucleotides: TGTGCCAGCAGTGACGGACAGGGAAGTTCACCCCTCCACTTT.